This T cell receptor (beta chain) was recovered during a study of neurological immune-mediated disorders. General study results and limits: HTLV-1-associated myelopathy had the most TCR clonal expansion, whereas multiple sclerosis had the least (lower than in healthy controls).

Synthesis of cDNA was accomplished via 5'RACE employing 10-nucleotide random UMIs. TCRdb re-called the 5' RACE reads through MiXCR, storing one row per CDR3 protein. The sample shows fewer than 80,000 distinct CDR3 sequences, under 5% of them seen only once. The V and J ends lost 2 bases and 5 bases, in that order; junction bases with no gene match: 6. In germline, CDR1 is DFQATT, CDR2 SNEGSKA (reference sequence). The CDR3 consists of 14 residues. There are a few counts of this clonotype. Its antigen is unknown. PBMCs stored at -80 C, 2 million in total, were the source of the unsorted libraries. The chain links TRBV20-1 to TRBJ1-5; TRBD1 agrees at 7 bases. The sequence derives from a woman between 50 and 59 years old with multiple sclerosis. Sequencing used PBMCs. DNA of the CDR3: TGCAGTGCTAGACCTCGACAGGGATATCAGCCCCAGCATTTT. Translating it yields CSARPRQGYQPQHF.